The clone carrying this T cell receptor (beta chain) came up a few times. Its specificity is unknown. This sample is drawn from a study of CD8 T cells in ankylosing spondylitis. MiXCR, applied by TCRdb to the 5' RACE reads, yields one record per CDR3 protein. The sample comprises about 540,000 distinct CDR3 sequences, roughly 13% of which are singletons, and around 7% rests with the top ten. Study-level findings and limits: About 8 highly homologous variants made up a TCR beta motif that seemed to typify ankylosing spondylitis blood. Some motif variants were previously reported in reactive arthritis synovial fluid and blood.

Input material: blood, either unsorted or a sorted T cell fraction (not recorded which). The receptor's source is a male donor with ankylosing spondylitis.

The CDR3 DNA sequence: TGCAGTGCTAGAGATGCCTTCTCGCCATTCAATGAGCAGTTCTTC. Residues: CSARDAFSPFNEQFF. V and J are TRBV20-1 and TRBJ2-1; D unclear. There are 15 residues in the CDR3. Germline V gene lookup returns CDR1 DFQATT and CDR2 SNEGSKA (reference sequence). Trimming shortened V by 0 bases and J by 6 bases, and 15 bases separated the two germline ends.